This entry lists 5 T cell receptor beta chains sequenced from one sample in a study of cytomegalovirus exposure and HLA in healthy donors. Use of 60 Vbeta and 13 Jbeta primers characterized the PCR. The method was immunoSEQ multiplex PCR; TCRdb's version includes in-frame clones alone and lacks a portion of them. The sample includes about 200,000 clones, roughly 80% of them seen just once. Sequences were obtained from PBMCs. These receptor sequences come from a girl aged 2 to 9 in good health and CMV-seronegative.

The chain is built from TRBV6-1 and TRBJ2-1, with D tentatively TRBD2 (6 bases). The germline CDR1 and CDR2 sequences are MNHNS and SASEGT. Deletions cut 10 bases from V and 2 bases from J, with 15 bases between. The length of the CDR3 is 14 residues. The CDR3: CAIPRRGAYNEQFF. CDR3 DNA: TGTGCCATTCCTCGCCGCGGGGCCTACAATGAGCAGTTCTTC.

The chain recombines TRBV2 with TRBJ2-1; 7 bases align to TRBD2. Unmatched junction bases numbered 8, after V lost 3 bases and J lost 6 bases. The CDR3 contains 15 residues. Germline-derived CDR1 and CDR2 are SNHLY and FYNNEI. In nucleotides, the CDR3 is TGTGCCAGCAGTGACCCGGGACTACCCCCCAATGAGCAGTTCTTC. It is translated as CASSDPGLPPNEQFF.

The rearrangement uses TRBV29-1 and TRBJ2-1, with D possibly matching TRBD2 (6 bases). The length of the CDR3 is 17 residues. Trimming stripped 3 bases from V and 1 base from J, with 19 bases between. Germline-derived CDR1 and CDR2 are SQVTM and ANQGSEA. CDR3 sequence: CSVEGKHFAGSYNEQFF. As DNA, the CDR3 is TGCAGCGTTGAGGGGAAGCATTTTGCGGGATCCTACAATGAGCAGTTCTTC.

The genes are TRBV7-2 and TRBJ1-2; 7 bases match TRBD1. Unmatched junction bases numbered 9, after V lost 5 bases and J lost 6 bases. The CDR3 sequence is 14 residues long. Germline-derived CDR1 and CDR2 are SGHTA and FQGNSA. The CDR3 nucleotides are TGTGCCAGCAGCCCTCGGACAGGTGATAATGGCTACACCTTC. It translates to CASSPRTGDNGYTF.

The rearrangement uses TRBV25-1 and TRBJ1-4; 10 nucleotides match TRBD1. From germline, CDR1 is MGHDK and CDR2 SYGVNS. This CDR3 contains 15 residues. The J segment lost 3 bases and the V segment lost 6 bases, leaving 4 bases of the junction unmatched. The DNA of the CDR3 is TGTGCCAGCAGAGACAGGGGGCAGTCTAATGAAAAACTGTTTTTT. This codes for CASRDRGQSNEKLFF.